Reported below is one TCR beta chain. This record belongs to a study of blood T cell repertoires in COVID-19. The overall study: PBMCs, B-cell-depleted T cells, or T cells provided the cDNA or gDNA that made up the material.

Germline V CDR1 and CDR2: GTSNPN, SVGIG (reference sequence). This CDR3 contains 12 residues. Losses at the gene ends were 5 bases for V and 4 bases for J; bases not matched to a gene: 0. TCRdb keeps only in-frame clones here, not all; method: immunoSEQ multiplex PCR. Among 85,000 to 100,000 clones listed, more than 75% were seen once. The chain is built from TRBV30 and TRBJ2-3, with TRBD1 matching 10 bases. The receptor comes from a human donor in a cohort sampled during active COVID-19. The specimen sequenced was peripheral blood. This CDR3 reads CAWGTGADTQYF. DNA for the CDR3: TGTGCCTGGGGGACAGGGGCAGATACGCAGTATTTT. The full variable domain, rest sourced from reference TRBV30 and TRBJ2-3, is SQTIHQWPATLVQPVGSPLSLECTVEGTSNPNLYWYRQAAGRGLQLLFYSVGIGQISSEVPQNLSASRPQDRQFILSSKKLLLSDSGFYLCAWGTGADTQYFGPGTRLTVL.